The sequence of this TCR beta chain was determined in a study of T-cell reconstitution after alpha-beta-depleted transplantation in children. Trimming took off 0 bases at V and 10 bases at J, with 5 bases between the two ends. This CDR3 spans 11 amino acids. From germline, CDR1 is SGDLS and CDR2 YYNGEE. Unique molecular identifiers were used in preparing the TCRbeta library. TCRdb redid the calling of the PCR reads with MiXCR, one entry per CDR3 protein. The repertoire includes 400,000 to 500,000 distinct CDR3 sequences, 11% of them detected once, and roughly 5.1% sits in the top ten. The sample was PBMCs from the stem cell graft donor, taken from the stem cell graft. The V and J genes are TRBV9 and TRBJ2-1; D is unclear. The TCR originated in a human donor who donated a stem cell graft to a child with acute myeloid leukemia. The CDR3 nucleotides are TGTGCCAGCAGCGTAGGGAGCGAGCAGTTCTTC. This codes for CASSVGSEQFF. Looking up the rest from reference TRBV9 and TRBJ2-1 gives the full variable domain: DSGVTQTPKHLITATGQRVTLRCSPRSGDLSVYWYQQSLDQGLQFLIQYYNGEERAKGNILERFSAQQFPDLHSELNLSSLELGDSALYFCASSVGSEQFFGPGTRLTVL.